This T cell receptor delta chain comes out of a study of gamma-delta chains in newborns, infants, children. Across the whole study: Microbial exposure reportedly drives polyclonal innate γδ T cell expansion after birth.

TCRdb re-called clones from the reads via CATT. Of roughly 1,600 delta-chain clones listed, about 40% were seen once; the top ten hold about 17%. This clone appeared once. This CDR3 has 19 amino acids. V shed 4 bases and J 0 bases; nucleotides not matched to a gene: 17. Looked up from germline, CDR1 is GEAIGNYY and CDR2 is EKD. Material for sequencing was blood. The chain couples TRDV2 to TRDJ1, with 9 bases matching TRDD3. This receptor was identified in a child who had a fever. CDR3: CACESVLGDTTVYTDKLIF. DNA for the CDR3: TGTGCCTGTGAATCTGTACTGGGGGACACCACTGTGTACACCGATAAACTCATCTTT.